The clone carrying this TCR beta chain was counted a few times. Its antigen is not known. MiXCR, run by TCRdb on the 5' RACE reads, gives a single entry per CDR3 protein. Of almost 350,000 distinct CDR3 sequences listed, 20% were seen once; the top ten hold 21%. The sample comes from a study of T-cell memory formation after mild COVID-19. Study results and caveats: Most CD4+ clones that shrank were in CM and EM, while CD8+ ones turned up in EMRA. Whether day 37 second-wave clones are SARS-CoV-2-specific was not confirmed.

Input material: PBMCs or a T cell subset sorted from them (not recorded which). This TCR came from a man between 18 and 35 years old who had mild COVID-19 (a few samples of this study predate the infection). Cell type and time point are not known.

The CDR3, as DNA: TGTGCCAGCAGCGACCGGGACCTCAGGGAGCAGTACTTC. It specifies CASSDRDLREQYF. This sequence joins TRBV7-8 and TRBJ2-7, with D possibly being TRBD1 or TRBD2 (5 bases each). CDR3 length: 13 amino acids. Germline values: CDR1 SGHVS, CDR2 FQNEAQ. V was cut by 5 bases and J by 7 bases, with 15 bases left in between.